The 10 T cell receptor beta chains reported below all come from one sample, sequenced in a study of post-analysis software for immune sequencing data. Study-level findings and limits: Relative to controls, patients had about 5 TRBV segments at higher frequency, with TRBV5-6, TRBV5-1 and TRBV20-1 among these.

No antigen has been assigned to these receptors. Prepared libraries of TCR beta cDNA carried unique molecular identifiers. TCRdb recomputed calls from the PCR reads with MiXCR, one row per CDR3 protein. The top ten clones hold over 1.5% of a sample with roughly 600,000 distinct CDR3 sequences, roughly two fifths of them seen once. The source material was blood. These receptors were obtained from a girl aged 10-17 years with multiple sclerosis.

This chain uses TRBV20-1 with TRBJ2-5; TRBD1 agrees at 8 bases. Per germline, CDR1 DFQATT and CDR2 SNEGSKA (reference sequence). With V trimmed by 5 bases and J by 5 bases, 19 bases remained unmatched. The CDR3 is 17 amino acids. The CDR3 sequence is CSAGNQGAKWVRETQYF. The DNA for the CDR3 is TGCAGTGCTGGTAACCAGGGGGCTAAATGGGTCCGGGAGACCCAGTACTTC.

This chain links TRBV24-1 with TRBJ2-1, with 13 bases lining up with TRBD2. This CDR3 has 18 amino acids. The V gene's germline CDR1 is KGHDR and CDR2 SFDVKD. V shed 3 bases, J shed 3 bases, and the junction held 7 bases outside the gene matches. The chain's CDR3 is CATSDPTGLAGDYNEQFF. The CDR3 bases are TGTGCCACCAGTGATCCTACTGGACTAGCGGGAGACTACAATGAGCAGTTCTTC.

V usage is TRBV2 and J usage is TRBJ2-7; D tentatively reads TRBD1 or TRBD2 (5 bases each). The J call is in doubt because the DNA end fits TRBJ2-5 better. The germline V gene encodes CDR1 SNHLY and CDR2 FYNNEI. The CDR3 contains 15 residues. CDR3 DNA: TGTGCCAGCAGTGAAACAAAGGGACCCTCAAAGACCCAGTACTTC. The encoded protein is CASSETKGPSKTQYF.

This clonotype was found once. This chain uses TRBV7-2 with TRBJ1-5, with unresolved D. Germline lookup yields CDR1 SGHTA and CDR2 FQGNSA. Trimming stripped 6 bases from V and 1 base from J, with 13 bases between. CDR3 length: 15 residues. CDR3 sequence reads: CASSLSFGSNQPQHF. The CDR3 nucleotides read TGTGCCAGCAGTTTAAGTTTCGGAAGCAATCAGCCCCAGCATTTT.

The genes are TRBV13 and TRBJ1-4; D is uncertain. The CDR3 runs 14 residues. From germline, CDR1 is PRHDT and CDR2 FYEKMQ (reference sequence). V dropped 8 bases and J dropped 4 bases, with 14 bases sitting between them. The CDR3 loop reads CASGPWGFNEKLFF. The CDR3 DNA reads TGTGCCAGCGGTCCGTGGGGATTTAATGAAAAACTGTTTTTT. The variable domain in full, with the rest retrieved from reference TRBV13 and TRBJ1-4, is AAGVIQSPRHLIKEKRETATLKCYPIPRHDTVYWYQQGPGQDPQFLISFYEKMQSDKGSIPDRFSAQQFSDYHSELNMSSLELGDSALYFCASGPWGFNEKLFFGSGTQLSVL.

The chain is built from TRBV5-6 and TRBJ2-7; TRBD2 agrees at 10 bases. Germline lookup yields CDR1 SGHDT and CDR2 YYEEEE. The V gene end was trimmed by 2 bases and the J gene end by 3 bases; junction bases not matched to a gene: 8. CDR3 length equals 16 residues. CDR3 nucleotides: TGTGCCAGCAGCTTCTATCTAGGACTAGCGGACTACGAGCAGTACTTC. It translates to CASSFYLGLADYEQYF.

The DNA of the CDR3 is TGCAGCACAACTAGCGGAACTACCTACGAGCAGTACTTC. Its translation: CSTTSGTTYEQYF. The J gene is TRBJ2-7, the V gene TRBV29-1; 8 bases are shared with TRBD2. The CDR3 loop spans 13 amino acids. J lost 2 bases, V lost 8 bases, and 8 bases had no gene match. Germline V gene sequence: CDR1 SQVTM, CDR2 ANQGSEA.

The genes are TRBV5-1 and TRBJ1-1; 9 nucleotides align to TRBD1. The V segment lost 3 bases and the J segment 6 bases; nucleotides outside the gene matches: 6. Germline V gene data show CDR1 as SGHRS and CDR2 as YFSETQ. This CDR3 region has 14 residues. Here the CDR3 reads CASSSWTGDPEAFF. DNA of the CDR3: TGCGCCAGCAGCTCCTGGACAGGGGACCCTGAAGCTTTCTTT.

The chain employs TRBV7-2 and TRBJ2-1; TRBD1 or TRBD2 may be the D gene (6 bases each). The V end lost 7 bases, the J end lost 2 bases, and 18 bases lay between the germline ends. Germline CDR1 and CDR2: SGHTA and FQGNSA. The CDR3 runs 16 residues. The chain's CDR3 is CASTSDGGGTYNEQFF. The DNA of the CDR3 is TGTGCCAGCACCTCAGACGGAGGGGGTACCTACAATGAGCAGTTCTTC.

V usage is TRBV12-3 or TRBV12-4 and J usage is TRBJ2-7, with D perhaps TRBD2 (5 bases). The CDR3 totals 15 residues. The V gene lost 0 bases and the J gene lost 2 bases, with 11 bases spanning the gap. Here the CDR3 reads CASSLAPGSPYEQYF. Here the CDR3 DNA reads TGTGCCAGCAGTTTAGCCCCGGGATCCCCCTACGAGCAGTACTTC.